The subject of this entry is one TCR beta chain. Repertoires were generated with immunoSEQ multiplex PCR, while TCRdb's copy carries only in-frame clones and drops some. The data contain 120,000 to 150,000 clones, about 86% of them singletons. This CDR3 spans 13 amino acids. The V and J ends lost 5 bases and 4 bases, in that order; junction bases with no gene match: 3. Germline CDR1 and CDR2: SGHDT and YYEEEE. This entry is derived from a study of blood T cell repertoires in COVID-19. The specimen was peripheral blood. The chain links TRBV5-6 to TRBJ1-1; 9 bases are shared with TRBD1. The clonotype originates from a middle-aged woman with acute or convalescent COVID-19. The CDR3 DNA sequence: TGTGCCAGCAGAGGGACAGGGTTCACTGAAGCTTTCTTT. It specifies CASRGTGFTEAFF.